One sample yielded the 17 T cell receptor beta chains listed below, sequenced in a study of Tregs in tolerant kidney transplant recipients (dated by TCRdb to about 2019). Library prep was done by the immunoSEQ multiplex PCR assay. TCRdb's version of the immuneACCESS table is confined to in-frame rearrangements and falls short of the full clone set. An unresolved V gene accounts for under half of the shortfall where checked; the remainder is of unknown origin. The sample records about 46,000 clones, about 89% of which are singletons. The top ten hold 0.7% of the sample. Sequencing was done on a sample of Tregs from blood. These receptors came from a human donor in good health.

This chain's CDR3 is CASSQNRGGGTQYF. The CDR3 DNA reads TGTGCCAGCAGCCAAAACAGGGGAGGAGGGACCCAGTACTTC. The genes are TRBV14 and TRBJ2-5; weak D call: TRBD1 (7 bases). Germline-derived CDR1 and CDR2 are SGHDN and FVKESK. V was cut by 2 bases and J by 7 bases, with 14 bases left in between. The CDR3 is made up of 14 amino acids.

The chain joins TRBV5-6 to TRBJ2-3; 7 nucleotides match TRBD2. Trimming at V came to 4 bases and at J to 3 bases, leaving 17 bases not matched to a gene. The CDR3 covers 18 residues. Germline loops: CDR1 SGHDT, CDR2 YYEEEE. CDR3 sequence reads: CASSPLRWGGNPTDTQYF. In DNA form, the CDR3 reads TGTGCCAGCAGCCCCCTACGCTGGGGGGGAAACCCTACAGATACGCAGTATTTT.

This chain uses TRBV11-3 with TRBJ2-2; D is undetermined. The germline V gene encodes CDR1 SGHNT and CDR2 YENEEA. The CDR3 spans 15 residues. Trimming took off 5 bases at V and 2 bases at J, with 12 bases between the two ends. CDR3 DNA sequence: TGTGCCAGCAGCCCCAATAGACACAACACCGGGGAGCTGTTTTTT. It translates to CASSPNRHNTGELFF.

The V call is TRBV6-5, the J call TRBJ2-1; the D is unclear. V was cut by 1 base and J by 6 bases, with 13 bases left in between. The CDR3 consists of 15 residues. Germline CDR1 is MNHEY and CDR2 is SVGAGI. CDR3 sequence: CASSYYQGSRNEQFF. The CDR3 nucleotides are TGTGCCAGCAGTTACTACCAAGGAAGCCGCAATGAGCAGTTCTTC.

CDR3 region: CASSTEATDTQYF. The CDR3 bases are TGTGCCAGCAGTACGGAGGCCACAGATACGCAGTATTTT. The V and J genes are TRBV7-2 and TRBJ2-3, with D perhaps TRBD2 (5 bases). V lost 6 bases and J lost 2, with 9 bases in between. The germline V gene has CDR1 SGHTA and CDR2 FQGNSA. This CDR3 region has 13 residues.

The rearrangement uses TRBV2 and TRBJ1-6; D gene uncertain. The CDR3 runs to 14 residues. CDR1 is SNHLY and CDR2 is FYNNEI in the germline V gene. Between the trimmed V and J ends, which lost 6 bases and 0 bases, there was a span of 6 bases. CDR3 in amino acids: CASSRDSYNSPLHF. The CDR3 DNA reads as TGTGCCAGCAGCCGGGACTCCTATAATTCACCCCTCCACTTT.

The V and J genes are TRBV6-5 and TRBJ2-1; TRBD1 agrees at 9 bases. Unmatched junction bases numbered 2, after V lost 0 bases and J lost 5 bases. The CDR3 contains 15 residues. Germline CDR1 reads MNHEY; CDR2 reads SVGAGI. CDR3 nucleotides: TGTGCCAGCAGTTACTCACAGGGGGCACACAATGAGCAGTTCTTC. Its protein product is CASSYSQGAHNEQFF.

In this sample, this clone turned up a few times. Other DNA sequences within the sample encode an identical CDR3. The rearrangement uses TRBV6-5 and TRBJ1-3; D remains ambiguous. CDR1 and CDR2 (germline): MNHEY, SVGAGI. Trimming left V 6 bases short and J 0 bases short, with 3 bases between. This CDR3 comprises 12 residues. CDR3 DNA: TGTGCCAGCAGGTCCTCTGGAAACACCATATATTTT. Its protein product is CASRSSGNTIYF.

J is TRBJ2-3 and V is TRBV15, with no clear D. Trimming left V 0 bases short and J 6 bases short, with 7 bases between. Per germline, CDR1 LNHNV and CDR2 YYDKDF (reference sequence). The CDR3 has 13 amino acids. CDR3 in amino acids: CATSRDRRDTQYF. DNA for the CDR3: TGTGCCACCAGCAGAGATAGGCGGGATACGCAGTATTTT. The variable domain in full, with the rest retrieved from reference TRBV15 and TRBJ2-3, is DAMVIQNPRYQVTQFGKPVTLSCSQTLNHNVMYWYQQKSSQAPKLLFHYYDKDFNNEADTPDNFQSRRPNTSFCFLDIRSPGLGDTAMYLCATSRDRRDTQYFGPGTRLTVL.

The chain combines TRBV5-5 with TRBJ1-1; D remains ambiguous. The CDR3 is made up of 13 amino acids. The V end was cut by 3 bases, the J end by 0 bases, with 6 bases between. Germline V CDR1 and CDR2: SGHKS, YYEKEE (reference sequence). CDR3 sequence reads: CASSSSMNTEAFF. The CDR3 DNA reads TGTGCCAGCAGCTCTTCTATGAACACTGAAGCTTTCTTT.

The CDR3 DNA is TGCAGCGCATCCGGGGCGAGGTACGAGCAGTACTTC. This codes for CSASGARYEQYF. This chain joins TRBV29-1 and TRBJ2-7, with D perhaps TRBD1 or TRBD2 (5 bases each). Germline CDR1 SQVTM, CDR2 ANQGSEA. This CDR3 contains 12 residues. V shed 7 bases and J shed 4 bases, with 14 bases lying between them.

The chain links TRBV2 to TRBJ1-5; perhaps TRBD1 as D (6 bases). This CDR3 has 12 amino acids. V shed 6 bases and J shed 4 bases, with 7 bases lying between them. CDR1 is SNHLY, CDR2 FYNNEI, per germline. CDR3 DNA sequence: TGTGCCAGCAGGCAGGGGAATCAGCCCCAGCATTTT. Protein: CASRQGNQPQHF.

This clone was counted once. The V call is TRBV5-4, the J call TRBJ2-3; 7 bases agree with TRBD2. The trim removed 4 bases at V and 4 bases at J, leaving 6 bases unmatched. Per germline, CDR1 SGHNT and CDR2 YYREEE (reference sequence). This CDR3 has 14 amino acids. The CDR3 DNA is TGTGCCAGCAGCATTCGACTAGCTGCAGATACGCAGTATTTT. Protein: CASSIRLAADTQYF. Using reference TRBV5-4 and TRBJ2-3 for the parts outside the CDR3, the full variable domain is ETGVTQSPTHLIKTRGQQVTLRCSSQSGHNTVSWYQQALGQGPQFIFQYYREEENGRGNFPPRFSGLQFPNYSSELNVNALELDDSALYLCASSIRLAADTQYFGPGTRLTVL.

This sequence joins TRBV7-9 and TRBJ2-3, with TRBD2 matching over 11 bases. The CDR3 sequence is 15 residues long. The germline gives CDR1 SEHNR, CDR2 FQNEAQ (reference sequence). J was trimmed by 5 bases and V by 5 bases; bases with no gene match: 6. CDR3 region: CASSRTSGPVDTQYF. CDR3 nucleotides: TGTGCCAGCAGCCGGACTAGCGGGCCGGTAGATACGCAGTATTTT.

The chain couples TRBV25-1 to TRBJ2-7; 7 positions match TRBD1. The CDR3 is made up of 14 amino acids. V shed 8 bases and J 4 bases; nucleotides not matched to a gene: 11. Per the germline V gene, CDR1 is MGHDK and CDR2 is SYGVNS. CDR3 region: CASSSTTGAYEQYF. In nucleotides, the CDR3 is TGTGCCAGCTCCTCCACCACAGGGGCATACGAGCAGTACTTC.

The chain joins TRBV6-1 to TRBJ1-6; the D is unclear. Trimming cost V 7 bases and J 0 bases, with 13 bases left between them. The CDR3 spans 16 residues. Per germline, CDR1 MNHNS and CDR2 SASEGT. The CDR3 coding sequence is TGTGCCAGCATTGAGGGTTTTCCCTCCTATAATTCACCCCTCCACTTT. Protein sequence: CASIEGFPSYNSPLHF.

This clone was counted only a few times. The gene calls are TRBV19 and TRBJ2-5, with 12 bases fitting TRBD1. Germline assignment: CDR1 LNHDA and CDR2 SQIVND (reference sequence). The J segment lost 5 bases and the V segment lost 3 bases, leaving 1 base of the junction unmatched. The CDR3 loop spans 14 amino acids. CDR3 in amino acids: CASSMGQGAETQYF. CDR3 DNA: TGTGCCAGTAGTATGGGACAGGGGGCTGAGACCCAGTACTTC.